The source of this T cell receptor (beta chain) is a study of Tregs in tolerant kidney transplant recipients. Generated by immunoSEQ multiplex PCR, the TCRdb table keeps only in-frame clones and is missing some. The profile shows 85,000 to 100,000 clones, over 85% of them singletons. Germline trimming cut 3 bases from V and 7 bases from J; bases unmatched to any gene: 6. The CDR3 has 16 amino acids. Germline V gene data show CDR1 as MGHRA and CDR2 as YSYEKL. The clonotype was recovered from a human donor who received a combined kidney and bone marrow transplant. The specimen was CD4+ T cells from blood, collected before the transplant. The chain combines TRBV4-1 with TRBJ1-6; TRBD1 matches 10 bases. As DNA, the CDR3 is TGCGCCAGCAGCCAGGGGACAGGGGTCGGGAATTCACCCCTCCACTTT. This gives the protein CASSQGTGVGNSPLHF.